The entry that follows covers one TCR beta chain sequence. The antigen remains unidentified. This sample was taken from a study of cytomegalovirus exposure and HLA in healthy donors. Germline trimming cut 3 bases from V and 6 bases from J; bases unmatched to any gene: 10. The CDR3 sequence is 16 residues long. CDR1 and CDR2 from the germline V gene are MGHRA and YSYEKL. PCR involved 60 Vbeta and 13 Jbeta primers. Method: immunoSEQ multiplex PCR; TCRdb's copy keeps in-frame clones and lacks some. The data show some 120,000 clones, about 80% seen once. Study-level points and caveats: A few V segments could not be told apart, such as TRBV6-2 and TRBV6-3, and were left out.

This TCR was recovered from a man aged 18 to 29 in good health and CMV-seronegative. Input material: PBMCs. The chain is built from TRBV4-1 and TRBJ2-3, with 9 bases aligning to TRBD1. The DNA of the CDR3 is TGCGCCAGCAGCCAGTACTTGGACAGGGGATTCGATACGCAGTATTTT. Translated: CASSQYLDRGFDTQYF.